The 11 T cell receptor beta chains below come from one sample, sequenced in a study. One entry per CDR3 protein results from TCRdb running MiXCR on the 5' RACE reads. The repertoire holds roughly 9,900 distinct CDR3 sequences, 17% seen once, with 3.8% in the top ten. Cells sorted as Tregs were CD4+, CD25+ and CD127-/low. Input material: Tregs sorted from a lymph node. The receptors stem from a female donor with breast cancer.

This clonotype was seen once. The chain joins TRBV20-1 to TRBJ1-2; 7 bases line up with TRBD1. With 1 base clipped from V and 6 bases from J, the junction kept 8 bases outside the gene matches. This CDR3 is built from 14 residues. Looked up from germline, CDR1 is DFQATT and CDR2 is SNEGSKA (reference sequence). The CDR3 loop is CSARGGTAWNGYTF. For the CDR3, the DNA is TGCAGTGCTAGAGGTGGGACAGCTTGGAATGGCTACACCTTC.

In its sample, this clonotype was seen many times. This chain uses TRBV6-1 with TRBJ1-5; D uncertain. The CDR3 runs 14 residues. Trimming took off 1 base at V and 2 bases at J, with 6 bases between the two ends. Germline values: CDR1 MNHNS, CDR2 SASEGT. The CDR3: CASSEGLGNQPQHF. CDR3 bases: TGTGCCAGCAGTGAAGGCTTGGGCAATCAGCCCCAGCATTTT.

This clonotype was seen repeatedly, ten times or more. The chain joins TRBV20-1 to TRBJ2-7, with 10 nucleotides matching TRBD2. Germline V lookup: CDR1 DFQATT, CDR2 SNEGSKA (reference sequence). This CDR3 comprises 15 residues. Trimming removed 7 bases from V and 3 bases from J; junction bases left unmatched: 12. CDR3 nucleotides: TGCAGTGTCCATCCGCCGGGACTAGCGTTCTACGAGCAGTACTTC. This gives the protein CSVHPPGLAFYEQYF.

There are many counts of this clonotype. The CDR3 sequence is CASSPGGLAGLGYEQYF. The CDR3 bases are TGTGCCAGCAGTCCAGGGGGACTAGCGGGATTAGGCTACGAGCAGTACTTC. The rearrangement joins TRBV12-3 or TRBV12-4 to TRBJ2-7, with 13 bases matching TRBD2. This CDR3 has 17 residues. With V trimmed by 5 bases and J by 3 bases, 10 bases remained unmatched.

Note on this clonotype: Given a much more abundant clone one base away, this may be a read error. The CDR3 spells CASSKRSGLSDEQFF. In DNA form, the CDR3 reads TGTGCCAGCAGCAAAAGGTCTGGCCTTTCGGATGAGCAGTTCTTC. The chain joins TRBV7-9 to TRBJ2-1; no clear D gene. V lost 5 bases to trimming and J lost 8 bases, with 19 bases between them. Looked up from germline, CDR1 is SEHNR and CDR2 is FQNEAQ (reference sequence). The CDR3 length is 15 residues.

This clonotype was seen repeatedly, ten times or more. The V call is TRBV20-1, the J call TRBJ2-1; D gene unclear. Germline CDR1 reads DFQATT; CDR2 reads SNEGSKA (reference sequence). V lost 0 bases and J lost 4, with 7 bases in between. The CDR3 sequence is 13 residues long. The CDR3 is CSARDRLYNEQFF. The CDR3 nucleotides read TGCAGTGCTAGAGATAGGCTTTACAATGAGCAGTTCTTC.

This clonotype occurred many times. This sequence joins TRBV5-1 and TRBJ2-2, with 8 bases lining up with TRBD2. CDR1 and CDR2 (germline): SGHRS, YFSETQ. The CDR3 totals 15 residues. Unmatched junction bases numbered 2, after V lost 4 bases and J lost 0 bases. DNA of the CDR3: TGCGCCAGCAGCAATAGCGGGACGAACACCGGGGAGCTGTTTTTT. Protein: CASSNSGTNTGELFF.

This clonotype is termed medium-sized. V gene TRBV5-1 combines with J gene TRBJ2-1; 12 nucleotides line up with TRBD2. CDR1 is SGHRS and CDR2 is YFSETQ in the germline V gene. Losses at the gene ends were 0 bases for V and 7 bases for J; bases not matched to a gene: 2. CDR3 length equals 15 residues. The CDR3 loop reads CASSLGLAGVNEQFF. The DNA of the CDR3 is TGCGCCAGCAGCTTGGGACTAGCGGGAGTAAATGAGCAGTTCTTC.

In regard to this clonotype: It may be a read error: a sequence one base away is much more abundant. The chain carries TRBV7-2 and TRBJ1-5; 7 nucleotides line up with TRBD1. Germline loops: CDR1 SGHTA, CDR2 FQGNSA. CDR3 length: 14 residues. CDR3 DNA: TGTGCCAGCAGCTGGAGGGGGCCCAATCAGCCCCGGCATTTT. Translating it yields CASSWRGPNQPRHF.

This clonotype qualifies as medium-sized. This CDR3 reads CASSNTIRFGGSYEQYF. In DNA, the CDR3 is TGTGCCAGCAGTAACACCATCCGTTTCGGGGGCTCCTACGAGCAGTACTTC. The rearrangement joins TRBV6-2 or TRBV6-3 to TRBJ2-7; a weak D match, TRBD2 (6 bases). CDR3 length equals 17 residues. The ends were cut back, 5 bases at V and 0 bases at J, with 20 bases in the middle. Germline loops: CDR1 MNHEY, CDR2 SVGEGT.

The table lists this clonotype with many counts. The chain recombines TRBV7-2 with TRBJ1-1; possible D gene TRBD1, 5 bases. Trimming shortened V by 4 bases and J by 4 bases, and 16 bases separated the two germline ends. Germline assignment: CDR1 SGHTA and CDR2 FQGNSA. The CDR3 sequence is 15 residues long. The CDR3 sequence: CASSSYPGGITEAFF. The CDR3 nucleotides are TGTGCCAGCAGCTCATACCCTGGGGGTATCACTGAAGCTTTCTTT.